Sequencing of this TCR beta chain was carried out in a study of Graves' ophthalmopathy and Graves' hyperthyroidism. Germline V lookup: CDR1 LNHDA, CDR2 SQIVND (reference sequence). The CDR3 extends over 13 amino acids. Hyperthyroidism patients, aged 18 to 65, were newly diagnosed, under 2 months' duration. About this clonotype: Its specificity is not known. A read error is possible here, since a much larger clone lies one base away.

General study findings and limits: Also, most clonotypes expanded in the thyroid above 0.001 frequency appeared in blood. The model predicted ophthalmopathy progression with about 71% sensitivity and approximately 72% specificity.

RNA served as the template for amplifying TCR beta CDR3 regions. Following a first-round RT-PCR that used HTBI primers, a second-round multiplex PCR was carried out. MiXCR, applied by TCRdb to the multiplex PCR reads, yields one record per CDR3 protein. This sample yields 580,000 or so distinct CDR3 sequences, of which roughly 40% are seen a single time; about 4.6% belongs to the top ten. Source material: peripheral blood or thyroid tissue (not recorded which). This chain connects TRBV19 to TRBJ2-2; tentative D call: TRBD2 (5 bases). The clonotype originates from an adult man with Graves' hyperthyroidism. Here the CDR3 reads CASGLANAGELFF. CDR3 in DNA: TGTGCCAGTGGACTGGCGAACGCCGGGGAGCTGTTTTTT.